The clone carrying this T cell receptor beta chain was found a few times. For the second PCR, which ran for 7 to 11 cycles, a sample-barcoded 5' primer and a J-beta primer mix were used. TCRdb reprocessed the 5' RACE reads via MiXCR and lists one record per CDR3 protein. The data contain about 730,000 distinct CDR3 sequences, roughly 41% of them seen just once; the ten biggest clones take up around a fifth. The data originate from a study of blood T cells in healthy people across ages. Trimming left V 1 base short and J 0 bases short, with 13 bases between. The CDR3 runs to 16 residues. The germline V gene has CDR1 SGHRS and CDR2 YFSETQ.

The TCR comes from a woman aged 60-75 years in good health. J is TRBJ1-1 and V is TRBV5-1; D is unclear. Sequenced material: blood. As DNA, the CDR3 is TGCGCCAGCAGCTTGAACATCGGGCGGGTGAACACTGAAGCTTTCTTT. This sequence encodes CASSLNIGRVNTEAFF.